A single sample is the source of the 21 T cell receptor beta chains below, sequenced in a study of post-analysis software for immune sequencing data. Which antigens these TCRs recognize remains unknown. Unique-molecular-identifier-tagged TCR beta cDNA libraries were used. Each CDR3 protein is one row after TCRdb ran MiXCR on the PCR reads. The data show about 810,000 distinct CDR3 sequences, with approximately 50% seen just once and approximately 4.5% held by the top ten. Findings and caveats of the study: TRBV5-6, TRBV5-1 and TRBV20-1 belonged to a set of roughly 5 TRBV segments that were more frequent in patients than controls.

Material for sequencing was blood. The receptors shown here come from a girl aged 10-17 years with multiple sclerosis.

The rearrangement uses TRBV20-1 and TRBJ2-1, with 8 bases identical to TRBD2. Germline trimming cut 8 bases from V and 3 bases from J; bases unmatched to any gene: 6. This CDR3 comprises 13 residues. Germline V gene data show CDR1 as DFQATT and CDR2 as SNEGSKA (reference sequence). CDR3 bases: TGCAGTAAAGCGGGGGCGAACTACAATGAGCAGTTCTTC. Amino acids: CSKAGANYNEQFF.

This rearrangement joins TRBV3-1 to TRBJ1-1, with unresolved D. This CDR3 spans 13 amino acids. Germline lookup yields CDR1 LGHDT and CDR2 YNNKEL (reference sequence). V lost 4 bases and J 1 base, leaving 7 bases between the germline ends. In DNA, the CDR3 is TGTGCCAGCAGCCCCAAGGCGAACACTGAAGCTTTCTTT. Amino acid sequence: CASSPKANTEAFF.

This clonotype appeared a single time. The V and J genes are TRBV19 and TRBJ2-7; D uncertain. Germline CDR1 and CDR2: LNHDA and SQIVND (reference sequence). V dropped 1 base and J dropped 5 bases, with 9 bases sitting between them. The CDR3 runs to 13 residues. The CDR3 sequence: CASSIAPWNEQYF. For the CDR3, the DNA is TGTGCCAGTAGTATAGCCCCCTGGAACGAGCAGTACTTC.

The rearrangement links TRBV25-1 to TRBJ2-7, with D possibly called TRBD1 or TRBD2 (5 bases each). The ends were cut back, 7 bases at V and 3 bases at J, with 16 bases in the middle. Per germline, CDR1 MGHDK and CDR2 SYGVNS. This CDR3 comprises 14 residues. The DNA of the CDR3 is TGTGCCAGCACATCTTCCGGGACCGACTACGAGCAGTACTTC. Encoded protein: CASTSSGTDYEQYF.

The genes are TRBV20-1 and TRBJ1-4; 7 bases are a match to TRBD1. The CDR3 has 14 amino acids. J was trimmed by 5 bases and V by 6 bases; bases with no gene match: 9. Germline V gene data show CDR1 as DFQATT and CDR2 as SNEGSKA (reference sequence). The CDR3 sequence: CSAGPDRLNEKLFF. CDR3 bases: TGCAGTGCGGGCCCGGACAGGCTGAATGAAAAACTGTTTTTT.

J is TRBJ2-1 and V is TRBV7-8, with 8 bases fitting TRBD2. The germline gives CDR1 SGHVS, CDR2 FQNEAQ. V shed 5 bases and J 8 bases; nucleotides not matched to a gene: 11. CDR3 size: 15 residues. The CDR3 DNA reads TGTGCCAGCAGCCTGAGCGGGAGACGGGTAGATGAGCAGTTCTTC. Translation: CASSLSGRRVDEQFF.

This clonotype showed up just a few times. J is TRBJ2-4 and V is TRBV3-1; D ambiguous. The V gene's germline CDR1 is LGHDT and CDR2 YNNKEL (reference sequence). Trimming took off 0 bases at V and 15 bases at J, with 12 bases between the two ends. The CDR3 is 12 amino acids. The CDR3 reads CASSQDERARYF. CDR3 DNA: TGTGCCAGCAGCCAAGATGAACGGGCTCGGTACTTC.

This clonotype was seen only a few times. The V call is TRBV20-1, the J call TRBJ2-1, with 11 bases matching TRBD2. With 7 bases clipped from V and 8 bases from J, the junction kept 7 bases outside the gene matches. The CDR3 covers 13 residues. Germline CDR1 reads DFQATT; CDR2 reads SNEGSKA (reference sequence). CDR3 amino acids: CSVASGGLHEQFF. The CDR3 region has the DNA TGCAGTGTCGCTAGCGGGGGGCTCCATGAGCAGTTCTTC.

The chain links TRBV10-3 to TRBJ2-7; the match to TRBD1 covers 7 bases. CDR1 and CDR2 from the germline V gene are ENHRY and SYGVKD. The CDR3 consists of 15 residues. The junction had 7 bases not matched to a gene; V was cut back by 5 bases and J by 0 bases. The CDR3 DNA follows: TGTGCCATCAGTCTCGGGACAGCAAGCTCCTACGAGCAGTACTTC. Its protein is CAISLGTASSYEQYF.

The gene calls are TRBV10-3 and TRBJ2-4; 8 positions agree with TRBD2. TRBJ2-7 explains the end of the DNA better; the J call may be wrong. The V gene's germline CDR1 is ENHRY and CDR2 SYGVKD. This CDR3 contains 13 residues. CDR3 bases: TGTGCCACCTCGACTAGCGACTCCTACGAGCAGTACTTC. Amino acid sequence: CATSTSDSYEQYF.

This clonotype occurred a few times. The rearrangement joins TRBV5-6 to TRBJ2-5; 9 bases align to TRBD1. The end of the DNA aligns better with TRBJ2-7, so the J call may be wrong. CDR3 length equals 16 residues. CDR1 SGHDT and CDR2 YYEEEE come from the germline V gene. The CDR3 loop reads CASSLWWGQGRGEQYF. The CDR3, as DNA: TGTGCCAGCAGCTTGTGGTGGGGACAGGGAAGGGGCGAGCAGTACTTC.

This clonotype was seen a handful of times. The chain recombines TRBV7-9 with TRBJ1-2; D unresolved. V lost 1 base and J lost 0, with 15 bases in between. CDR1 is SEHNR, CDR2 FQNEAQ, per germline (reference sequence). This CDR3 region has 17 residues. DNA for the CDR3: TGTGCCAGCAGCTTAGAAGAGGACCTAATTACTAACTATGGCTACACCTTC. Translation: CASSLEEDLITNYGYTF.

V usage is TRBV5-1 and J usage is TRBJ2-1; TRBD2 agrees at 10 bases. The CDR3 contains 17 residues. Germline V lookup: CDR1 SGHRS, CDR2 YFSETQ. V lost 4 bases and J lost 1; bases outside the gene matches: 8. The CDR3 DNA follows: TGCGCCAGCAGCGTGAAACTAGCGGGGACATCCTACAATGAGCAGTTCTTC. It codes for CASSVKLAGTSYNEQFF.

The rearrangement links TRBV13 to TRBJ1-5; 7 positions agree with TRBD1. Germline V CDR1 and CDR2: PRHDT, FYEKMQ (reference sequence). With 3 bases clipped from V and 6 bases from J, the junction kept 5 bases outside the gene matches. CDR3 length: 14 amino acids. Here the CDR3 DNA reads TGTGCCAGCAGCTTCGGAGGGGGCGGTCAGCCCCAGCATTTT. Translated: CASSFGGGGQPQHF.

CDR3 nucleotides: TGTGCCACCAGCAGAGAGGGTATAGGGTCGGGCCAGCCCCAGCATTTT. As protein: CATSREGIGSGQPQHF. The chain joins TRBV15 to TRBJ1-5; D call uncertain. V lost 0 bases and J lost 7, with 16 bases in between. Germline loops: CDR1 LNHNV, CDR2 YYDKDF (reference sequence). The CDR3 contains 16 residues. Using reference TRBV15 and TRBJ1-5 for the parts outside the CDR3, the full variable domain is DAMVIQNPRYQVTQFGKPVTLSCSQTLNHNVMYWYQQKSSQAPKLLFHYYDKDFNNEADTPDNFQSRRPNTSFCFLDIRSPGLGDTAMYLCATSREGIGSGQPQHFGDGTRLSIL.

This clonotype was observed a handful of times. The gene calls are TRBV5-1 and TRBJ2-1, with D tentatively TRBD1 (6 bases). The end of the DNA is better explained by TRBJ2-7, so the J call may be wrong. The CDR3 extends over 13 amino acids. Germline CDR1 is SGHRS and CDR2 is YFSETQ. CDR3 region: CASSLEGGRGQYF. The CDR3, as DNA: TGCGCCAGCAGCTTGGAAGGGGGAAGAGGGCAGTACTTC.

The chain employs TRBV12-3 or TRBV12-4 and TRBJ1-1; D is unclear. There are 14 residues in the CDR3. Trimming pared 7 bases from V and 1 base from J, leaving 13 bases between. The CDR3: CASNLARRNTEAFF. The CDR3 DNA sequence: TGTGCCAGCAACCTCGCGAGGAGGAACACTGAAGCTTTCTTT.

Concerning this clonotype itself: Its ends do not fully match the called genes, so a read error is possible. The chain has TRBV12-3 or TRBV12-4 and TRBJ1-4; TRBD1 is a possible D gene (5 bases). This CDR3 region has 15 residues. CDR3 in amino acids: CASRGSGTNNEKRFF. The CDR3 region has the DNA TGTGCCAGCAGGGGCTCGGGGACGAACAATGAAAAACGGTTTTTT.

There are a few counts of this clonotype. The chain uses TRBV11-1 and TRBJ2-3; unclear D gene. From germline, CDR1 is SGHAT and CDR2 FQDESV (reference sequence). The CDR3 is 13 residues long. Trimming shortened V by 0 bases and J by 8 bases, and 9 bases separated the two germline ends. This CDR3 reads CASSLAVVGTQYF. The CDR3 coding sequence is TGTGCCAGCAGCTTAGCGGTTGTAGGTACGCAGTATTTT.

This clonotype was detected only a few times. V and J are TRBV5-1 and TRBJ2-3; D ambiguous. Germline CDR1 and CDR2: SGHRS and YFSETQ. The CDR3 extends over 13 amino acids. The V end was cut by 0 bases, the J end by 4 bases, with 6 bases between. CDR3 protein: CASSLEHPDTQYF. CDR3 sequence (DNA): TGCGCCAGCAGCTTGGAGCACCCAGATACGCAGTATTTT.

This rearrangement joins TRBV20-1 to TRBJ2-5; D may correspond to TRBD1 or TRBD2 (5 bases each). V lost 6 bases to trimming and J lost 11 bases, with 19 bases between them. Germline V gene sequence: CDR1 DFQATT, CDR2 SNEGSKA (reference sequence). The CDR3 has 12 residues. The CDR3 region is CSAGQGRLEQYF. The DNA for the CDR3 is TGCAGTGCAGGTCAGGGACGGTTGGAGCAGTACTTC.